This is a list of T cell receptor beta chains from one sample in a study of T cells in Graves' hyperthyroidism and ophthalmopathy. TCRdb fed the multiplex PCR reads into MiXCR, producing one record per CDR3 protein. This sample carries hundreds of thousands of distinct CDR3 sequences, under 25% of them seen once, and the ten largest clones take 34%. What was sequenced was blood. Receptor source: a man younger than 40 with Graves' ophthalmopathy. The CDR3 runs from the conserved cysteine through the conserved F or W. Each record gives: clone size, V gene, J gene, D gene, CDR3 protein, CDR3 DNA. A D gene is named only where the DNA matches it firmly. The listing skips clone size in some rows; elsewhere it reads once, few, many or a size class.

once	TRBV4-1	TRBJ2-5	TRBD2	CASSQLPSAGAPGYF	TGCGCCAGCAGCCAACTCCCAAGTGCGGGAGCGCCGGGGTACTTC
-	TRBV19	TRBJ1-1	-	CASSMKKLNTEAFF	TGTGCCAGTAGTATGAAGAAGCTAAACACTGAAGCTTTCTTT
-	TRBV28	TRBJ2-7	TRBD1	CASIKSGGVSYEQYF	TGTGCCAGCATTAAGTCAGGGGGCGTCTCCTACGAGCAGTACTTC
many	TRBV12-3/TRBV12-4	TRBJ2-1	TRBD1	CASSSSGTEFF	TGTGCCAGCAGTTCTTCCGGGACAGAGTTCTTC
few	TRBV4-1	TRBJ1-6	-	CASSQGTARSYNSPLHF	TGCGCCAGCAGCCAAGGGACAGCGCGCTCCTATAATTCACCCCTCCACTTT
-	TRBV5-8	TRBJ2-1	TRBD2	CASLLGTSGSVSEQFF	TGTGCCAGCCTACTAGGGACTAGCGGGAGTGTTAGCGAGCAGTTCTTC
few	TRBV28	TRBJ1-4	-	CASSSMGDIATNGKLFF	TGTGCCAGCAGCTCAATGGGTGACATTGCAACTAATGGAAAACTGTTTTTT
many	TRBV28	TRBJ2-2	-	CASSSLDTGELFF	TGTGCCAGCAGTTCTCTCGACACCGGGGAGCTGTTTTTT
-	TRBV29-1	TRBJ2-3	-	CSAGDLGDTQYF	TGCAGCGCAGGGGATTTGGGGGATACGCAGTATTTT
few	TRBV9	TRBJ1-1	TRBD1	CASSVDGTGGAEAFF	TGTGCCAGCAGCGTAGATGGGACAGGGGGTGCTGAAGCTTTCTTT
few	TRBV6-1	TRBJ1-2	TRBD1	CASRPGQIYGYTF	TGTGCCAGCAGACCGGGACAGATCTATGGCTACACCTTC
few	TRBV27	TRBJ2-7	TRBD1	CASSPLPGQIYEQYF	TGTGCCAGCAGTCCACTGCCGGGACAGATCTACGAGCAGTACTTC
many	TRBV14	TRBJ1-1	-	CASSHWITMNTEAFF	TGTGCCAGCAGCCATTGGATTACCATGAACACTGAAGCTTTCTTT
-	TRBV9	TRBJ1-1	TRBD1	CASSVGTGGTEAFF	TGTGCCAGCAGCGTAGGCACAGGGGGCACTGAAGCTTTCTTT
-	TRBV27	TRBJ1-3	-	CASSFIQGKDGNTIYF	TGTGCCAGCAGTTTCATACAGGGAAAGGATGGAAACACCATATATTTT
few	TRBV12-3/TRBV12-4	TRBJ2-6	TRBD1	CASRGTGNPSGANVLTF	TGTGCCAGCAGGGGGACAGGGAATCCCTCTGGGGCCAACGTCCTGACTTTC
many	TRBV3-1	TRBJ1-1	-	CASSQGLGGTEAFF	TGTGCCAGCAGCCAAGGGCTTGGGGGCACTGAAGCTTTCTTT
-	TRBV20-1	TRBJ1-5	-	CSALVGGTQHF	TGCAGTGCCTTGGTGGGGGGGACCCAGCATTTT
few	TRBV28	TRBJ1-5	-	CASSSPPGARPQHF	TGTGCCAGCAGTTCGCCGCCCGGGGCACGGCCCCAGCATTTT
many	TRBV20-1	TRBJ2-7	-	CSARRFSYEQYF	TGCAGTGCTCGACGGTTCTCCTACGAGCAGTACTTC
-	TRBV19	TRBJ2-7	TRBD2	CASRKSLAGFDEQYF	TGTGCCAGTAGAAAATCACTAGCGGGGTTCGACGAGCAGTACTTC
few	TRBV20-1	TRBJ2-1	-	CSARDLGTPNEQFF	TGCAGTGCTAGAGATCTCGGGACGCCAAATGAGCAGTTCTTC
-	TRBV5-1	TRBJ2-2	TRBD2	CASSLVSGTQTGELFF	TGCGCCAGCAGCTTGGTTAGCGGGACGCAGACCGGGGAGCTGTTTTTT
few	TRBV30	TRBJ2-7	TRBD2	CAWRLGGAYEQYF	TGTGCCTGGCGTCTGGGGGGGGCCTACGAGCAGTACTTC
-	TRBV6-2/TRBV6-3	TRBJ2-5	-	CASSPVIEGSETQYF	TGTGCCAGCAGCCCCGTTATAGAGGGGTCCGAGACCCAGTACTTC
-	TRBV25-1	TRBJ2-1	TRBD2	CASSEFTGLADLLDEQFF	TGTGCCAGCAGTGAATTCACGGGACTAGCGGACCTTTTAGATGAGCAGTTCTTC
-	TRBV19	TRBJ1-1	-	CASRGGWNTEAFF	TGTGCCAGTAGAGGGGGATGGAACACTGAAGCTTTCTTT
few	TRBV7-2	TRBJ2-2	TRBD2	CASSPAGGLYGELFF	TGTGCCAGCAGCCCAGCGGGAGGTCTTTACGGGGAGCTGTTTTTT
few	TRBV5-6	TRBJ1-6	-	CASSLERSTLHF	TGTGCCAGCAGCTTGGAAAGGAGTACCCTCCACTTT
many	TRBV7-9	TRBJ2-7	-	CASSPEAGRVEQYF	TGTGCCAGCAGCCCGGAAGCGGGCCGTGTCGAGCAGTACTTC
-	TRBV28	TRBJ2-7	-	CASSSPQDNEQYF	TGTGCCAGCAGTTCACCCCAGGACAACGAGCAGTACTTC
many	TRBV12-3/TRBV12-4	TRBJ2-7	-	CASSASVPLYYEQYF	TGTGCCAGCAGTGCTTCAGTCCCATTATACTACGAGCAGTACTTC
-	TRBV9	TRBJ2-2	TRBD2	CASSVGTSVYANTGELFF	TGTGCCAGCAGCGTAGGGACTAGCGTCTACGCGAACACCGGGGAGCTGTTTTTT
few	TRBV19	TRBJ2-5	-	CASSLTPGTKETQYF	TGTGCCAGTAGTTTAACGCCCGGGACAAAAGAGACCCAGTACTTC
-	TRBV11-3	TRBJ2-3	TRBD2	CASSHRGTTPDTQYF	TGTGCCAGCAGCCACCGAGGGACTACCCCAGATACGCAGTATTTT
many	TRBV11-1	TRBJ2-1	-	CASSLDWNYNEQFF	TGTGCCAGCAGCTTGGACTGGAACTACAATGAGCAGTTCTTC
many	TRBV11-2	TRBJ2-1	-	CASSSRTYAQFF	TGTGCCAGCAGCTCTAGGACCTACGCGCAGTTCTTC
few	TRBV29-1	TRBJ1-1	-	CSVEGRNTEAFF	TGCAGCGTTGAAGGTAGGAACACTGAAGCTTTCTTT
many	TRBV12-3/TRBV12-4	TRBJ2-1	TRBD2	CASSLSPTSGSWIEQFF	TGTGCCAGCAGTCTCTCCCCGACTAGCGGGAGCTGGATTGAGCAGTTCTTC
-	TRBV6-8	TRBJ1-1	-	CASGYSLADTEAFF	TGTGCCAGCGGATACAGCCTCGCGGACACTGAAGCTTTCTTT
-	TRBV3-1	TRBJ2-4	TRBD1	CASSLTGKSAKNIQYF	TGTGCCAGCAGCTTGACAGGGAAAAGCGCCAAAAACATTCAGTACTTC
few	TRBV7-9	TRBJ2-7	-	CASSSGEREQYF	TGTGCCAGCAGCTCGGGAGAAAGAGAGCAGTACTTC
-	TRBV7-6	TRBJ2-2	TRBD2	CASSRGLAVNTGELFF	TGTGCCAGCAGCCGGGGACTAGCGGTGAACACCGGGGAGCTGTTTTTT
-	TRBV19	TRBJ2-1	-	CASSRQINEQFF	TGTGCCAGTAGCCGGCAGATCAATGAGCAGTTCTTC
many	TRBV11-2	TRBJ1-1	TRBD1	CASSLPDRGRITEAFF	TGTGCCAGCAGCTTACCGGACAGGGGGCGAATCACTGAAGCTTTCTTT
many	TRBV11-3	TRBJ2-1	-	CASSEAGKSEQFF	TGTGCCAGCAGCGAGGCGGGCAAGTCTGAGCAGTTCTTC
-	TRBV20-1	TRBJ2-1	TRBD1	CSAGQDSYNEQFF	TGCAGTGCTGGACAGGATTCCTACAATGAGCAGTTCTTC
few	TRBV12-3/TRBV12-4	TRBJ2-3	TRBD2	CASSFPKLAGRTDTQYF	TGTGCCAGCAGTTTTCCCAAACTAGCGGGGCGCACAGATACGCAGTATTTT
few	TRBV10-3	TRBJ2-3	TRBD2	CANSRTSGTDTQYF	TGTGCCAACTCTCGGACTAGCGGCACAGATACGCAGTATTTT
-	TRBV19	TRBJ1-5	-	CASSPTEFSNQPQHF	TGTGCCAGTAGTCCAACAGAGTTTAGCAATCAGCCCCAGCATTTT
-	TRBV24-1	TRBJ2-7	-	CATSVGKDYEQYF	TGTGCCACCAGTGTAGGCAAAGACTACGAGCAGTACTTC
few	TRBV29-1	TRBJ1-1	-	CSGTGIGTEAFF	TGCAGCGGAACAGGGATAGGGACTGAAGCTTTCTTT
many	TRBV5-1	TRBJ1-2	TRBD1	CASSERTGGYGYTF	TGCGCCAGCAGCGAGCGGACAGGGGGCTATGGCTACACCTTC
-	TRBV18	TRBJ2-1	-	CASSQGLNEQFF	TGTGCCAGCTCACAGGGTCTGAATGAGCAGTTCTTC
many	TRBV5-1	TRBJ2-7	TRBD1	CASSSARDRAVEQYF	TGCGCCAGCAGCTCGGCAAGGGACAGGGCTGTTGAGCAGTACTTC